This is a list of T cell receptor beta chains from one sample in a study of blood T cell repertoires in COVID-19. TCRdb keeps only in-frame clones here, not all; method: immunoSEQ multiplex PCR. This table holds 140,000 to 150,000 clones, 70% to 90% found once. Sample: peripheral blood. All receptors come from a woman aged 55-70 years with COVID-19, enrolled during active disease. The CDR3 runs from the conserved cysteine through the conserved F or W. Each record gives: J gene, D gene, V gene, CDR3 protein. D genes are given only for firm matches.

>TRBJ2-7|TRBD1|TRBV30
CAWSAGQGYEQYF
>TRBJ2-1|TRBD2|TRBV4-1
CASRILAGGRYSYNEQFF
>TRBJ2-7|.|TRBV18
CASSPSGDPFEQYF
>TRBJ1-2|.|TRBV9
CASSPRGGANYGYTF
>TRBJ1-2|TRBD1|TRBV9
CASSVGMLSGRQGRAYNYGYTF
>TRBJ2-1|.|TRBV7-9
CASIQGGNEQFF
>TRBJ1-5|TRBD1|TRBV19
CASSGTGGFQPQHF
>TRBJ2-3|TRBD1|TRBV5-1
CASSPSTGATDTQYF
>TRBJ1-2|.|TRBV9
CASSQESRGGNYGYTF
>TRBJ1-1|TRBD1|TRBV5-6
CASSLGMDRRHKGAGEAFF
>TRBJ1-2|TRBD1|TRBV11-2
CASSHYRDRGGYTF
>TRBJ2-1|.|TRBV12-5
CASGSLPVTSYNEQFF
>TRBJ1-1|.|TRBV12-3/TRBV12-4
CASSRSGFEAFF
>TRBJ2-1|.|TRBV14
CASSLKRGSGSYNEQFF
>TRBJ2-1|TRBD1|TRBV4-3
CASSQEGGQGWDEQFF
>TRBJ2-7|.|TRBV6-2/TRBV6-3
CASSDRDSYEQYF
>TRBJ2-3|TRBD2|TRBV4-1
CASSHRLAGGLSPDTQYF
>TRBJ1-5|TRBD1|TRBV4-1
CASSQLQGAGNQPQHF
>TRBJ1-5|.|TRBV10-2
CASSDRHNQPQHF
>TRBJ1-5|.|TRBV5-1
CASSLGGERPQHF
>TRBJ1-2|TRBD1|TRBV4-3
CASSQDASGDRVTRGGYTF
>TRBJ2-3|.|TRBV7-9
CASSLLASSTDTQYF
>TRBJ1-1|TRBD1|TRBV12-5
CASQQGGNTEAFF
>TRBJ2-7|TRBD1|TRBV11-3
CASSDRGYEQYF
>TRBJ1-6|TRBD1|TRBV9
CASSIGTGVNSPLHF
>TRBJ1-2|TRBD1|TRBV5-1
CASSQTGAHGYTF
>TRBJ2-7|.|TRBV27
CASSLSRQGRAYEQYF
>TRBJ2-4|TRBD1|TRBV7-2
CASSYLRGAKNIQYF
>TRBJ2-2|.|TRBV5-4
CASSSDWTGGELFF
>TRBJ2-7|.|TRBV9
CASSTGTETYEQYF
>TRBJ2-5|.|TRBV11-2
CASSSPAGLWGETQYF
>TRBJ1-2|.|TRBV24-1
CPPPGGGGGYLDYGYTF
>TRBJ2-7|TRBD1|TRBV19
CASSTTGQGTYEQYF
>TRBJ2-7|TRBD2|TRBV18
CASSPETAGWSYEQYF
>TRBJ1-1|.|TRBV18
CASSPINSDTEAFF
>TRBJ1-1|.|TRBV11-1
CASSLSGDMNTEAFF
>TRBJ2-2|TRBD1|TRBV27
CASRRTGGLGGELFF
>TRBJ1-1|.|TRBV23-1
CASSPRQALNTEAFF
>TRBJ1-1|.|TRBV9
CASSVAAGNTEAFF
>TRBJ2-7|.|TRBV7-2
CASSPGGYEQYF
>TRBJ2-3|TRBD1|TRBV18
CASSPGQFGSTDTQYF
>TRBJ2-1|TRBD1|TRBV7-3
CASSPSRQGASNEQFF
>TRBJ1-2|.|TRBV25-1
CASSELVNYGYTF
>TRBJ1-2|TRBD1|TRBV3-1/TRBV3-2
CASRHLRGLRGYTF
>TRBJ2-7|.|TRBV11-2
CASSPLRAYEQYF
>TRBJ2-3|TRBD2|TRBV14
CASSLQAGGEDTQYF
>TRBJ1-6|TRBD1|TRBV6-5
CARYLQGAFKSPLHF
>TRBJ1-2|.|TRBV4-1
CASSLLPGGPYGYTF
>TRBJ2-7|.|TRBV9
CASSVAPGANYEQYF
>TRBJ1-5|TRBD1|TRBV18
CASSSGTGWDNQPQHF
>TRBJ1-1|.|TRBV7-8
CASSLEMGQGISEAFF
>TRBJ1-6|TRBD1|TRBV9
CASSPPGQGNSPLHF
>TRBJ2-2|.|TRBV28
CASSLFGGYLLGGELFF
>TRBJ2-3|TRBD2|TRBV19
CASRGRLAGGPDTQYF
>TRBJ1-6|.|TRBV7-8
CASSLVSGLNSPLHF
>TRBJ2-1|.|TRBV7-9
CASSSTGNEQFF
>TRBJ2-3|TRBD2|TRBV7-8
CASSLESSGGTDTQYF
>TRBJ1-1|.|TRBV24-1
CATSDSQGGEAFF
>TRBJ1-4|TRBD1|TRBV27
CASSLFGQGAATNEKLFF